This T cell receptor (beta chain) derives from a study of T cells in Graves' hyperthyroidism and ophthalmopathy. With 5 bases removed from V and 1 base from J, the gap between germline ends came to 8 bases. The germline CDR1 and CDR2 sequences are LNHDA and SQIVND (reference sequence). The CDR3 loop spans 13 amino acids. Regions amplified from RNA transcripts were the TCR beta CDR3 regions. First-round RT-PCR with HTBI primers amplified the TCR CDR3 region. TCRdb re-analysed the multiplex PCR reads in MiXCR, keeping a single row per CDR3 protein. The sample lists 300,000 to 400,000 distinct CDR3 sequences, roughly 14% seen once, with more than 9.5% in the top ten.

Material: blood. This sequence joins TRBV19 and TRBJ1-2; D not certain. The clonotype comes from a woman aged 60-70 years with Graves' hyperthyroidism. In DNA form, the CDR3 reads TGTGCCAGTAGTGACTGGGGTAACTATGGCTACACCTTC. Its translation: CASSDWGNYGYTF.